These 5 T cell receptor beta chains were sequenced from one sample in a study of T cells expressing NK-cell markers. TCRdb re-called the 5' RACE reads and shows each CDR3 protein once, DNA omitted. The sample includes under 600,000 distinct CDR3 sequences. Material for sequencing was blood T cells: a sorted CD56 or NKG2C T cell subset, CD4+ or CD8+ T cells, or bulk PBMC T cells (not recorded which). The receptor set was obtained from a woman in her forties or fifties in good health.

The chain employs TRBV29-1 and TRBJ1-1; as DNA is missing, the TRBD1 call by TCRdb cannot be tested. CDR1 and CDR2 from the germline V gene are SQVTM and ANQGSEA. The CDR3 is 18 residues long. The CDR3 sequence: CSVHLRQGAGSMNTEAFF.

The rearrangement joins TRBV24-1 to TRBJ2-1; lacking DNA, the TRBD2 call made by TCRdb goes unchecked. CDR3 length equals 13 residues. CDR1 KGHDR and CDR2 SFDVKD come from the germline V gene. This chain's CDR3 is CATSSLARNEQFF.

The CDR3 loop is CASSQGGETSGRGELFF. The V call is TRBV4-1, the J call TRBJ2-2; TCRdb returns TRBD2, unconfirmable since there is no DNA. CDR3 length equals 17 residues. Germline V gene sequence: CDR1 MGHRA, CDR2 YSYEKL.

The chain couples TRBV10-3 to TRBJ1-6; TCRdb lists TRBD1, though no DNA is available to test this call. Germline CDR1 ENHRY, CDR2 SYGVKD. CDR3 length equals 17 residues. The CDR3 is CATRTLDRRNYNSPLHF.

The gene calls are TRBV12-3 or TRBV12-4 and TRBJ2-3; the TRBD1 assignment by TCRdb is unverifiable without DNA. The CDR3 is made up of 13 amino acids. CDR3 amino acids: CASSWQGSDTQYF.